The present T cell receptor beta chain was sequenced within a study of T cell responses to AZD1222 COVID-19 vaccine (dated by TCRdb to 2020 to 2022). Broadly, across the study: A total of approximately 250 trial participants underwent TCR sequencing, of whom 207 had received two doses of AZD1222 and approximately 25 had received two doses of the MenACWY control vaccine. Enrollment into the trials was organized by age into subgroups of 18-55, 56-69 and 70-plus years, and those subgroups contained approximately 160, 26 and 62 TCR-sequenced participants, respectively. Overall study outcomes, separate from this receptor: Conclusions about previously exposed vaccinees are limited because only a handful of AZD1222 recipients were SARS-CoV-2 seropositive at baseline. Because no day 14 peak-response samples were available, repertoires were characterized only after the peak T cell response. Reportedly, close to half of the unique spike-specific TCRs recognized epitopes lying outside the regions that are mutated in the B.1.351 and B.1.1.7 variants. In the small 56-69-year group, the increase in depth fell short of significance, most likely because of low power. The whole spike protein was spanned by vaccine-associated CD4 TCRs, and dominant responses were seen in regions 160-218 and 743-854. Participants were mostly white British, with more females than males. The authors suggested clonal diversity may have been underestimated. A significant rise in spike-specific TCR breadth and depth was observed after two AZD1222 doses relative to day 0 and relative to MenACWY recipients.

The CDR3 regions of human TCRbeta chains were analyzed by immunosequencing. On the authors' methods: TCRs in the repertoires were matched against a reference library of SARS-CoV-2-specific TCRs that had been generated with the MIRA antigen-specificity platform. Breadth meant the fraction of unique TCRs that were SARS-CoV-2-associated, whereas depth meant the fraction of total T cells that were SARS-CoV-2-associated. Using the MIRA data, each spike-specific TCR was assigned both to the spike region to which the TCR was reactive and to a CD4 or CD8 class. Log10-transformed breadth and depth values were compared by one-way ANOVA with Sidak's multiple comparisons tests. Not all clones reach the TCRdb copy of this immuneACCESS table, which keeps in-frame sequences only. Checked studies attribute under half of the gap to unresolved V genes and leave the rest unexplained. Clone size and V and J calls were adopted from that table, with D and trimming inferred from the DNA. For this sample the table gives some 150,000 clones, of which roughly nine tenths were detected only once. 1.5% to 2% of the sample comes from the top ten.

This sample's time point label indicates: about 28 days (+/-7) after the second vaccine dose. AZD1222 recipients given second doses at about 4 weeks or at about 12 weeks were pooled, since spike-specific TCR depth and breadth were not found to differ between the two schedules. Vaccinee samples came from UK trials COV001 and COV002, including a single-blind randomized controlled phase 2/3 trial of AZD1222 (ChAdOx1 nCoV-19) in healthy adults. For TCRbeta chain sequencing, PBMC samples were collected from trial participants at day 0 and at day 28 after the second dose. Concerning this clone itself: No antigen is known for it. Per-base quality was not reported, and no clone a single base away is much larger than it.

This TCR was recovered from an adult who received the AZD1222 COVID-19 vaccine. The sequences come from peripheral blood, collected 28 days after the second AZD1222 dose.

For the CDR3, the sequence is CASSAAVHSEQYF. The DNA sequence reads TGTGCCAGCAGCGCAGCAGTACACTCCGAGCAGTACTTC. The V and J genes are TRBV7-8 and TRBJ2-7, with the D gene not confidently named. The CDR3 measures 13 amino acids from cysteine to phenylalanine. This entry keeps only the CDR3 DNA: 39 bases, framed from base 1. CDR1 is given as SGHVS and CDR2 as FQNEAQ, both from the germline V gene. V and J lose 5 bases and 6 bases, and a span of 14 bases separates them.